The present T cell receptor beta chain was sequenced within a study of Ad26.COV2.S vaccination and SARS-CoV-2 variants. The treatment is: over 15 received Ad26.COV2.S at low or high dose, single or two shots; roughly five received placebo; per-sample allocation not given. Day 63 after the first vaccine or placebo injection was the time point for sampling. The CDR3 loop spans 11 amino acids. V was shortened by 3 bases and J by 4 bases, with 3 bases between the two germline ends. The germline CDR1 and CDR2 sequences are KGHSH and LQKENI. Findings of the study overall: Vaccine and placebo groups showed comparable non-spike TCR breadth.

Measured with immunoSEQ multiplex PCR; TCRdb has only the in-frame clones, and not every one. In the table there are a few hundred thousand clones, 70% to 90% of which are singletons. As to this clone: Its target is not known. Other DNA sequences of this sample code for an identical CDR3.

The chain couples TRBV18 to TRBJ2-5; D not certain. This TCR was sampled from a person between 18 and 65 years old who received the Ad26.COV2.S COVID-19 vaccine or a placebo. The specimen was peripheral blood, collected in a trial of Ad26.COV2.S vaccine versus placebo. The CDR3 protein is CASSPGETQYF. The CDR3 coding sequence is TGTGCCAGCTCACCGGGAGAGACCCAGTACTTC.